The clone carrying this T cell receptor beta chain appeared many times. This specimen belongs to a study of regulatory T cells in long-lasting Graves disease. V shed 8 bases and J shed 2 bases, with 16 bases lying between them. The length of the CDR3 is 14 residues. Germline V gene lookup returns CDR1 MDHEN and CDR2 SYDVKM. Specified time point: newly diagnosed GD, antithyroid drugs for less than 3 months. RNA from PBMCs was the source of the TCR library. Combining iRepertoire HTBI primers with Arm-PCR of CDR3 regions, the authors built TCR beta libraries. Each CDR3 protein gets one entry after TCRdb re-called the multiplex PCR reads with MiXCR. The data show over 350,000 distinct CDR3 sequences, 15% seen once. These same records also appear under a second study, on T cells in Graves' hyperthyroidism and ophthalmopathy.

This specimen consisted of peripheral blood mononuclear cells (PBMCs), obtained at new diagnosis, from a patient treated with antithyroid drugs. This rearrangement joins TRBV28 to TRBJ2-7; no definite D call. The source of this sequence is a woman in her thirties or forties with Graves disease. The CDR3 DNA reads as TGTGCCAGCGCGACCGGCCAACCCCCCTACGAGCAGTACTTC. It encodes CASATGQPPYEQYF.